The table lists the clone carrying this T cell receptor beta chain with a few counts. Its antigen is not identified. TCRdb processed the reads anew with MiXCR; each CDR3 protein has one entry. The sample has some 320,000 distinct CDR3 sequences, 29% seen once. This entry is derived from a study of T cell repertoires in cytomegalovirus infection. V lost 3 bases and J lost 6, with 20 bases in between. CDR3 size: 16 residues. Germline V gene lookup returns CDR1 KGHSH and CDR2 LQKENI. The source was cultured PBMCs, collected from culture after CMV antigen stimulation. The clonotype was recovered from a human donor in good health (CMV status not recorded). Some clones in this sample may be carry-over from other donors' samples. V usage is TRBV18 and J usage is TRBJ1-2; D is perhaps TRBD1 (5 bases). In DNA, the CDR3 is TGTGCCAGCTCACCCCTGGTCTTCGGAGGGGTAGATGGCTACACCTTC. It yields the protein CASSPLVFGGVDGYTF.